Listed below are T cell receptor beta chains from one sample, sequenced in a study of T cell responses to AZD1222 COVID-19 vaccine. This table comes from immunoSEQ multiplex PCR, and its TCRdb copy is limited to in-frame clones, with some not included. The table has about 150,000 clones, 89% seen once. The specimen comprised peripheral blood, sampled 28 days after the second AZD1222 dose. These receptors were collected from an adult who received the AZD1222 COVID-19 vaccine. The CDR3 runs from the conserved cysteine through the conserved F or W.

v_call: TRBV7-2; cdr3_aa: CASSRKYQGGVEGNYGYTF
v_call: TRBV12-5; cdr3_aa: CASGYQAGRGNEQFF
v_call: TRBV6-5; cdr3_aa: CASRTGRFLNYGYTF
v_call: TRBV30; cdr3_aa: CAWSTGNQNQPQHF
v_call: TRBV19; cdr3_aa: CASSIGPYYEQYF
v_call: TRBV12-3/TRBV12-4; cdr3_aa: CASSLWGPEAFF
v_call: TRBV7-3; cdr3_aa: CASSLTPGVYGYTF
v_call: TRBV4-3; cdr3_aa: CASSQTDSSNYGYTF
v_call: TRBV28; cdr3_aa: CASSSPTGPNEKLFF
v_call: TRBV19; cdr3_aa: CARAPIRSGLRSNEQFF
v_call: TRBV20-1; cdr3_aa: CSARGPNEQFF
v_call: TRBV12-3/TRBV12-4; cdr3_aa: CASSLHTKAFF
v_call: TRBV5-4; cdr3_aa: CASSLGRAASYEQYF
v_call: TRBV7-2; cdr3_aa: CASSRPGWDQPQHF
v_call: TRBV7-8; cdr3_aa: CASSLVESYEQYF
v_call: TRBV4-3; cdr3_aa: CASSQEQRSGETQYF
v_call: TRBV5-1; cdr3_aa: CASSPKGGEQFF
v_call: TRBV28; cdr3_aa: CASSSQVAVSGTYNEQFF
v_call: TRBV27; cdr3_aa: CASSNYNEQFF
v_call: TRBV4-3; cdr3_aa: CASSLNMVGANEKLFF
v_call: TRBV28; cdr3_aa: CASSLQPGTGEVQPQHF
v_call: TRBV7-9; cdr3_aa: CASSFGTTQETQYF
v_call: TRBV11-2; cdr3_aa: CASSLSENQPQHF
v_call: TRBV9; cdr3_aa: CASSAGSGAGRGYTF
v_call: TRBV5-6; cdr3_aa: CASSFGPMNTEAFF
v_call: TRBV7-9; cdr3_aa: CASSLLSPPLHF
v_call: TRBV6-2/TRBV6-3; cdr3_aa: CASSYSGQRYYEQYF
v_call: TRBV18; cdr3_aa: CASSPPGTGGRETQYF
v_call: TRBV28; cdr3_aa: CASLRWTGGNQPQHF
v_call: TRBV9; cdr3_aa: CASSVELLDTQYF
v_call: TRBV18; cdr3_aa: CASSPPPGANQPQHF
v_call: TRBV10-3; cdr3_aa: CAISGQGTNTEAFF
v_call: TRBV5-4; cdr3_aa: CASSLGWSTDTQYF
v_call: TRBV30; cdr3_aa: CAWSVHSGQPQHF
v_call: TRBV7-2; cdr3_aa: CASSKPGYIEQFF
v_call: TRBV7-9; cdr3_aa: CASSLSAGVSYNEQFF
v_call: TRBV30; cdr3_aa: CAWSALRTSGRSLNEQFF
v_call: TRBV27; cdr3_aa: CASKLGVDRYNEQFF
v_call: TRBV24-1; cdr3_aa: CATSPATQETQYF
v_call: TRBV13; cdr3_aa: CASSRGGLLVEQFF
v_call: TRBV5-8; cdr3_aa: CASSLDRLGAGELFF
v_call: TRBV18; cdr3_aa: CASSPQSNRGYTF
v_call: TRBV10-3; cdr3_aa: CAISESAGLADARDEQFF
v_call: TRBV5-6; cdr3_aa: CASSPGQGAFSGYTF